This T cell receptor (beta chain) emerged from a study of identical twins. Study-wide findings and caveats: In drawing conclusions, the study used cross-sectional statistical analysis and did not follow the same donors.

Healthy Caucasians supplied all donations. Each cDNA held unique molecular identifiers, and template switching gave it a universal primer site. TCRdb analysed the 5' RACE reads with MiXCR anew, one entry per CDR3 protein. The sample includes hundreds of thousands of distinct CDR3 sequences, approximately 13% of them seen just once. This clonotype was recorded at least ten times. As yet, its antigen is unknown. Germline CDR1 reads SGDLS; CDR2 reads YYNGEE. The CDR3 runs 14 residues. V lost 4 bases to trimming and J lost 1 base; unmatched junction nucleotides: 4. These sequences were also reported in another study, on yellow fever vaccine responses in identical twins. That source adds: Twins reportedly had a vaccine T cell response that seemed partly convergent, partly personalized.

The sample consisted of CD8+ T cells sorted from blood. This receptor was obtained from a woman aged 18-29 years in good health. J is TRBJ2-5 and V is TRBV9, with 7 bases fitting TRBD2. In nucleotides, the CDR3 is TGTGCCAGCAGCCGAAGACTAGCCCAAGAGACCCAGTACTTC. Protein product: CASSRRLAQETQYF.